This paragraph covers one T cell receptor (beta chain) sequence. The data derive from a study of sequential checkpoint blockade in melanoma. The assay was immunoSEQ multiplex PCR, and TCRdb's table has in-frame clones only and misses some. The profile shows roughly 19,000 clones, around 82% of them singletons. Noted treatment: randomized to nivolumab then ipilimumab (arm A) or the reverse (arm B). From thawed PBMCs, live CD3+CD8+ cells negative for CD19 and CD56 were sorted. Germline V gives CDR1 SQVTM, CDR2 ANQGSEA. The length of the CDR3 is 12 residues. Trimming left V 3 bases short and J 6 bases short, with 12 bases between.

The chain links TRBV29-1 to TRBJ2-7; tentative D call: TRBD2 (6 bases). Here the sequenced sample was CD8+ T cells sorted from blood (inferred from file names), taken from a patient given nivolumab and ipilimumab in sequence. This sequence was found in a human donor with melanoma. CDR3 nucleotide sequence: TGCAGCGTTGACACGGGGGATGGCGAGCAGTACTTC. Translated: CSVDTGDGEQYF.